This T cell receptor (beta chain) was captured by sequencing in a study of cytotoxic CD8 clonotypes in ibrutinib-treated CLL. As for the study in general: Response sampling occurred after a median 12 months of treatment (range 6 to 36).

V lost 2 bases, J lost 4 bases, and 0 bases stayed unmatched. The CDR3 runs 14 residues. The germline V gene has CDR1 MNHEY and CDR2 SVGAGI. TCRdb's copy holds only in-frame clones and misses some; the assay was immunoSEQ multiplex PCR. The table has about 34,000 clones, 69% seen once; the top ten hold about a quarter. Sequences were derived from PBMCs, sampled before ibrutinib treatment. This sequence was found in a human donor with chronic lymphocytic leukemia. The V gene is TRBV6-5, the J gene TRBJ2-2, with TRBD1 matching 8 bases. CDR3 nucleotides: TGTGCCAGCAGTTACGGGACAGGCACCGGGGAGCTGTTTTTT. Protein: CASSYGTGTGELFF.